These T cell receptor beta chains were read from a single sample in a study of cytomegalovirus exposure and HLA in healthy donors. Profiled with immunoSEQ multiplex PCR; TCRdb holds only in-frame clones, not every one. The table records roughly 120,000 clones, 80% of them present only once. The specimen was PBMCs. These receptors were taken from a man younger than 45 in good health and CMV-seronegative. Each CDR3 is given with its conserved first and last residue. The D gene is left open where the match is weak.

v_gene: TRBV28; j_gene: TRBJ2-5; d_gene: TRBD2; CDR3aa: CASSPLAGGETQYF
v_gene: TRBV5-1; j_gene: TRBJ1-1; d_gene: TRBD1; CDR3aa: CASSRTGGSATEAFF
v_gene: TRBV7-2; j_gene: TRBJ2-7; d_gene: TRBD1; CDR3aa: CASSWTGTGSYEQYF
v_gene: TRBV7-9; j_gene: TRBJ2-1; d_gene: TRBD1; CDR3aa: CASTFPDRGYNEQFF
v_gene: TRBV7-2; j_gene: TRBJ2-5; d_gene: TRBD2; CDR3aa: CASSSQGLAGEETQYF
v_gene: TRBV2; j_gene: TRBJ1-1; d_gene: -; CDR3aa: CASTGYTEAFF
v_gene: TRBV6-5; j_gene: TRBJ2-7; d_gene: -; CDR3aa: CASSRGTANEQYF
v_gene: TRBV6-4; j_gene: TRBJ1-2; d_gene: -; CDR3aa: CASSATSGNYGYTF
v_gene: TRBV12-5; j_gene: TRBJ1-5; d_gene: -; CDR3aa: CASGLFPDRRYSNQPQHF
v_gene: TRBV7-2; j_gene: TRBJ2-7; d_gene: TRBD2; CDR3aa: CASSLVSSGGAYEQYF
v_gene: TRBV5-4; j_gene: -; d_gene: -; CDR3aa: CASSSDSSYEQYF
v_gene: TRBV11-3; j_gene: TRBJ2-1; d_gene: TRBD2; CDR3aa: CASSLGPSGGNEQFF
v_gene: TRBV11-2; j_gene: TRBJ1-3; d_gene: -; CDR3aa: CASSSPMAGNTIYF
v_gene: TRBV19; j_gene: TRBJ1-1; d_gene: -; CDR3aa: CASSPLAYTEAFF
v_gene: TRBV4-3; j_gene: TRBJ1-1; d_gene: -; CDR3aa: CASSPTETYTEAFF
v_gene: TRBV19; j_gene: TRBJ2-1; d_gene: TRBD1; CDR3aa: CASSIGDRYNEQFF
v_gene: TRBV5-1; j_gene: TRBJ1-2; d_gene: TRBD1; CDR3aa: CASSAGQVREGYTF
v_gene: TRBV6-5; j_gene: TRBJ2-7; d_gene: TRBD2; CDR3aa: CASSYGLAGNPYEQYF
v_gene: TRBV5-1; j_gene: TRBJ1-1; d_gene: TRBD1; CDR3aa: CASRQGAGTEAFF
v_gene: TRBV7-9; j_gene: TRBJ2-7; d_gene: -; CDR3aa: CASSLVSGNYEQYF
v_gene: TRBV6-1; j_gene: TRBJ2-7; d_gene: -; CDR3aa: CASTPDGINYEQYF
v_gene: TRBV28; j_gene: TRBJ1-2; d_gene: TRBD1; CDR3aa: CASNDDRGSFNYGYTF
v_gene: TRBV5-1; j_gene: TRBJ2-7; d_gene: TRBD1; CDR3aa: CASSLAAGTGYEQYF
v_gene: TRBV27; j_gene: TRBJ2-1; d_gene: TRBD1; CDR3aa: CASRNPGQPSDEQFF